This paragraph covers one T cell receptor (beta chain) sequence. Its specificity is unknown. The PCR employed 60 Vbeta primers together with 13 Jbeta primers. Sequenced by immunoSEQ multiplex PCR; TCRdb stores in-frame clones only, minus some. This table holds more than 90,000 clones, over 60% found once. This sample is part of a study of cytomegalovirus exposure and HLA in healthy donors. Study-wide results and limits: An analysis that came later showed most CMV-associated TCR beta chains appearing HLA-restricted. Later analysis demonstrated an association between a missense DCLRE1C variant and TCR beta V- and J-gene trimming. Associated with HLA alleles at 0.05 false discovery rate in a later analysis were around 17,000 TCR beta sequences. Sequencing depth across donors, presence/absence analyses assumed, was roughly uniform.

Germline V gene sequence: CDR1 SGHTA, CDR2 FQGNSA. The CDR3 is 15 residues long. The V and J ends lost 2 bases and 0 bases respectively, with 11 bases between them. V and J are TRBV7-2 and TRBJ2-7; D may be TRBD2 (7 bases). The source is a man aged 30-40 years in good health and CMV-seropositive. The specimen sequenced was PBMCs. The CDR3 is CASSLRGGSSYEQYF. The CDR3 DNA is TGTGCCAGCAGCTTAAGGGGGGGGAGCTCCTACGAGCAGTACTTC.